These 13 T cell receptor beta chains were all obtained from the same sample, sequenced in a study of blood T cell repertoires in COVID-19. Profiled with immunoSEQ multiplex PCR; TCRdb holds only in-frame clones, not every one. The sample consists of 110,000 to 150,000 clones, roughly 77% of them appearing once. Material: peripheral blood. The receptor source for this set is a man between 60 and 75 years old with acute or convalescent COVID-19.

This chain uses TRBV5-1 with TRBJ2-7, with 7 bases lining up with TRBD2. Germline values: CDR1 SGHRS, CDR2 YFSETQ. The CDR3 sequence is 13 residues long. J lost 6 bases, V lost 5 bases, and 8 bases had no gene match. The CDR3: CASRSLADIEQYF. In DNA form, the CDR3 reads TGCGCCAGCAGGTCGCTAGCGGATATCGAGCAGTACTTC.

CDR3 loop: CASSQNPSGRGDTQYF. CDR3 sequence (DNA): TGCGCCAGCAGCCAGAACCCCAGCGGGAGGGGAGATACGCAGTATTTT. The chain links TRBV4-1 to TRBJ2-3, with 10 bases that match TRBD2. This CDR3 comprises 16 residues. Germline loops: CDR1 MGHRA, CDR2 YSYEKL. V shed 3 bases and J 5 bases; nucleotides not matched to a gene: 8.

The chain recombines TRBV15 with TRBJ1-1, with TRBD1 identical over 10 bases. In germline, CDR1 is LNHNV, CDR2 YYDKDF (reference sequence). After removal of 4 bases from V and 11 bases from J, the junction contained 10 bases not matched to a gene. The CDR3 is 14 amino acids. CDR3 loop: CATSIRQGAAFAFF. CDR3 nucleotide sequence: TGTGCCACCAGCATTCGACAGGGGGCAGCTTTTGCTTTCTTT.

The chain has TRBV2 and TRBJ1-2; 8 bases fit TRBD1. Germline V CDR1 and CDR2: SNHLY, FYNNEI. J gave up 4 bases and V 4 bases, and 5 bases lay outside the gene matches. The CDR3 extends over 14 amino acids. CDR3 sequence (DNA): TGTGCCAGCAGTGGGCAGGGGGCAATCTATGGCTACACCTTC. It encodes CASSGQGAIYGYTF.

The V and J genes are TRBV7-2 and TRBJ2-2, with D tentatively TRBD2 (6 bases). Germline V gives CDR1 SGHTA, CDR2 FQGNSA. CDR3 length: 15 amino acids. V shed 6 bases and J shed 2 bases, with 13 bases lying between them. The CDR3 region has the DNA TGTGCCAGCAGGATAAATAGCGGTAACACCGGGGAGCTGTTTTTT. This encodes CASRINSGNTGELFF.

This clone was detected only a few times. The chain's CDR3 is CASNRREENIQYF. In nucleotides, the CDR3 is TGTGCCAGCAACCGCAGGGAGGAAAACATTCAGTACTTC. The V gene is TRBV2, the J gene TRBJ2-4; perhaps TRBD2 as D (6 bases). V lost 7 bases and J 5 bases, leaving 12 bases between the germline ends. The CDR3 has 13 amino acids. Looked up from germline, CDR1 is SNHLY and CDR2 is FYNNEI.

The CDR3 nucleotides are TGTGCCAGCTCTTTTGCGTCCGCCCCCGCCTACGAGCAGTACTTC. It codes for CASSFASAPAYEQYF. The chain combines TRBV3-1 (or the pseudogene TRBV3-2) with TRBJ2-7; no clear D gene. V shed 8 bases and J shed 2 bases, with 19 bases lying between them. Germline V CDR1 and CDR2: LGHDT, YNNKEL (reference sequence). CDR3 length: 15 amino acids.

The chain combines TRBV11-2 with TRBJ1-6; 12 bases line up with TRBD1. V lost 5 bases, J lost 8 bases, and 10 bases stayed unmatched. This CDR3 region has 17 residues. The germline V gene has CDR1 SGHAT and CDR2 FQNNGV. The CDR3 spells CASSQRGQGAAYSPLHF. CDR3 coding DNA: TGTGCCAGCAGCCAGAGGGGACAGGGGGCCGCGTATTCACCCCTCCACTTT. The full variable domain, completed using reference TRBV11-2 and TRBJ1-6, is EAGVAQSPRYKIIEKRQSVAFWCNPISGHATLYWYQQILGQGPKLLIQFQNNGVVDDSQLPKDRFSAERLKGVDSTLKIQPAKLEDSAVYLCASSQRGQGAAYSPLHFGNGTRLTVT.

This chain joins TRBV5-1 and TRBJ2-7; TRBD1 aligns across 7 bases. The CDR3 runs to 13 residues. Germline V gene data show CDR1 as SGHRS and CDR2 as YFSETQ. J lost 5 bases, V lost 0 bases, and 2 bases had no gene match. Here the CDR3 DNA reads TGCGCCAGCAGCTTGGGACAGGGCGACGAGCAGTACTTC. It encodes CASSLGQGDEQYF. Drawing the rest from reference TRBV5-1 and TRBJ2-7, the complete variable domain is KAGVTQTPRYLIKTRGQQVTLSCSPISGHRSVSWYQQTPGQGLQFLFEYFSETQRNKGNFPGRFSGRQFSNSRSEMNVSTLELGDSALYLCASSLGQGDEQYFGPGTRLTVT.

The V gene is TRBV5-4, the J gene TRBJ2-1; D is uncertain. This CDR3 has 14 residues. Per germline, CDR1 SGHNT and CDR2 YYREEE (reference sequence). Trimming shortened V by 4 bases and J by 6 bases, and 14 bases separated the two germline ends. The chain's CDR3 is CASSAHISSNEQFF. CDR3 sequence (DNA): TGTGCCAGCAGCGCCCATATTTCCAGCAATGAGCAGTTCTTC.

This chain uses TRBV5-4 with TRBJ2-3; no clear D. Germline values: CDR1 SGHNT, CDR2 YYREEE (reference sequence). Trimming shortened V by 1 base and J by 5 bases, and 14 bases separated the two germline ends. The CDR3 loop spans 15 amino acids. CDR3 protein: CASSLIGRHRDTQYF. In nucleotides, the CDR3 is TGTGCCAGCAGCTTGATCGGCAGACACAGAGATACGCAGTATTTT.

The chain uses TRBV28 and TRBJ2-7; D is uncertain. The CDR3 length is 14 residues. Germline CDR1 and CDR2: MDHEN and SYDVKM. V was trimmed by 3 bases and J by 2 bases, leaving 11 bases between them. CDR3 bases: TGTGCCAGCAGTTTGGGCGTCGCCACCTACGAGCAGTACTTC. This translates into CASSLGVATYEQYF.

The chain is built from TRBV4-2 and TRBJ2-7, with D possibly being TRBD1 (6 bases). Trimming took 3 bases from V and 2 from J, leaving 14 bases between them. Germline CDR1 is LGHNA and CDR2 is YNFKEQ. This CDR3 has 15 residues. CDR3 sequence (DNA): TGTGCCAGCAGCCAGACGCTAGGACAGACCTACGAGCAGTACTTC. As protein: CASSQTLGQTYEQYF.